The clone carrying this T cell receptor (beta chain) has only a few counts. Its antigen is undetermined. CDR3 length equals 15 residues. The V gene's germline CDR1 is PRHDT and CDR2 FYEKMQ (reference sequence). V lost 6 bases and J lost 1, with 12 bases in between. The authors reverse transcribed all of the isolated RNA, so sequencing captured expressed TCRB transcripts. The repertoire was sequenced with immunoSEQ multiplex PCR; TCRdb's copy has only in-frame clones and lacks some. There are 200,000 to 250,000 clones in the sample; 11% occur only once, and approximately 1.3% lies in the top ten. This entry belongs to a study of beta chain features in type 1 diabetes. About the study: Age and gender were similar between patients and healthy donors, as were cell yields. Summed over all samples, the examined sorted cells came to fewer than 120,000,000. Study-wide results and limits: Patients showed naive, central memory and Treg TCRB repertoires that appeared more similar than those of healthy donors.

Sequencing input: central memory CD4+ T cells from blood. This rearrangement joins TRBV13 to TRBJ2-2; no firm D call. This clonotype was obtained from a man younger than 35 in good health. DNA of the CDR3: TGTGCCAGCAGTGAAAGTAGCAGGAACACCGGGGAGCTGTTTTTT. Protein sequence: CASSESSRNTGELFF.